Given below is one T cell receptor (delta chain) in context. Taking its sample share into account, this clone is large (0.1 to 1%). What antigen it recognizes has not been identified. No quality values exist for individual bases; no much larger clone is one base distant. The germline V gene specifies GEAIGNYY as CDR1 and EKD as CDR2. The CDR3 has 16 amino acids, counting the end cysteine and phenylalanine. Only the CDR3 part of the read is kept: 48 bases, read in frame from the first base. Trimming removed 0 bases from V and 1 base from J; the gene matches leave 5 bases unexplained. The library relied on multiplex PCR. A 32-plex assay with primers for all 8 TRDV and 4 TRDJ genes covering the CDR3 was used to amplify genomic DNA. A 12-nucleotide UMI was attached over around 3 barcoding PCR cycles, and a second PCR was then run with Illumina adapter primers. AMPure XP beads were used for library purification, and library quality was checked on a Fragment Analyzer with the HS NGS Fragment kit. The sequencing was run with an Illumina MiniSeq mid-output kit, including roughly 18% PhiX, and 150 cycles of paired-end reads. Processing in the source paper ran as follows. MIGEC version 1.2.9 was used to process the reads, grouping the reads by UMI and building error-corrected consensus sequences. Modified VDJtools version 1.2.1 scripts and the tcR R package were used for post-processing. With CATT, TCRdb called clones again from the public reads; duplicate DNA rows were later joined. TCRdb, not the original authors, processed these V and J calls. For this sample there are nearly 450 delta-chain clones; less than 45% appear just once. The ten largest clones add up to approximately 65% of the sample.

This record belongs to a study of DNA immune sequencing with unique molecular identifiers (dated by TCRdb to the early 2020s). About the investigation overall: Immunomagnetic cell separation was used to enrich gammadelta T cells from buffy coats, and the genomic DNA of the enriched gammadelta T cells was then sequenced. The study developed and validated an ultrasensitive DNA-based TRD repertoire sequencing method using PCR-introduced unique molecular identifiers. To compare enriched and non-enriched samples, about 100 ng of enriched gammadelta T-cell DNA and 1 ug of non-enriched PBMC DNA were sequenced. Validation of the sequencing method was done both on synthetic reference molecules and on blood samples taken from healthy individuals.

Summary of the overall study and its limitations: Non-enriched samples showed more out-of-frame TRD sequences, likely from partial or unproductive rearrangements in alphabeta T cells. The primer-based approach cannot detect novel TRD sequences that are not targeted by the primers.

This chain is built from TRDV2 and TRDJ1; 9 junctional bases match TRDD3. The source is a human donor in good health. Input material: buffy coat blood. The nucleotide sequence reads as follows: TGTGCCTGTGACACCGGCTGGGGGATCAGCACCGATAAACTCATCTTT. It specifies CACDTGWGISTDKLIF.